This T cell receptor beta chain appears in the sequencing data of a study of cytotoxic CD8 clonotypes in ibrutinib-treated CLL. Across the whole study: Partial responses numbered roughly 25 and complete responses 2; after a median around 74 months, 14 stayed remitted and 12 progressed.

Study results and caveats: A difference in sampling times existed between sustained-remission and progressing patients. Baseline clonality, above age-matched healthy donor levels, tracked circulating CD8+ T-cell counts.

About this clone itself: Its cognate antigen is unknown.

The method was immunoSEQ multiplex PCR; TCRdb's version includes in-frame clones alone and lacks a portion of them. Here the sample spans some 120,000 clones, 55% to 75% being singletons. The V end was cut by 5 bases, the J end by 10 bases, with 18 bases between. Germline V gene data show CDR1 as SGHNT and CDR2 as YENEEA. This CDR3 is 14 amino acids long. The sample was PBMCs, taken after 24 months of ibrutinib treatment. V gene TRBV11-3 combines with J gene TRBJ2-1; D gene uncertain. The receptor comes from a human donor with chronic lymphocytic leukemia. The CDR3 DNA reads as TGTGCCAGCAGCGTCCCGGGTCTGCATGCCGAGCAGTTCTTC. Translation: CASSVPGLHAEQFF.